These T cell receptor beta chains were read from a single sample in a study of cytomegalovirus exposure and HLA in healthy donors. Method: immunoSEQ multiplex PCR; TCRdb's copy keeps in-frame clones and lacks some. The repertoire consists of 60,000 to 70,000 clones, with roughly 70% occurring once and the leading ten covering 20% to 25%. Sample: PBMCs. These receptors were obtained from a man in his fifties in good health and CMV-seropositive. Each CDR3 is given with its conserved first and last residue. Fields, in order: J gene, V gene, D gene, clone size, CDR3 protein, CDR3 DNA. A D gene is named only where the DNA matches it firmly. Not all rows give a size; the values are once, few, many and, for expanded clones, a class.

j_gene: TRBJ1-1; v_gene: TRBV7-9; d_gene: NA; abundance: NA; CDR3aa: CASSPMGVGTGPNTEAFF; CDR3nt: TGTGCCAGCAGCCCCATGGGGGTGGGCACAGGGCCGAACACTGAAGCTTTCTTT
j_gene: TRBJ2-5; v_gene: TRBV4-1; d_gene: NA; abundance: NA; CDR3aa: CASSQGQGIGETQYF; CDR3nt: TGCGCCAGCAGCCAAGGCCAGGGGATTGGGGAGACCCAGTACTTC
j_gene: TRBJ2-1; v_gene: TRBV2; d_gene: TRBD1; abundance: NA; CDR3aa: CASIGTVYNEQFF; CDR3nt: TGTGCCAGCATTGGGACAGTATACAATGAGCAGTTCTTC
j_gene: TRBJ1-5; v_gene: TRBV27; d_gene: NA; abundance: few; CDR3aa: CASSSQGIGNQPQHF; CDR3nt: TGTGCCAGCAGTTCACAGGGAATCGGCAATCAGCCCCAGCATTTT
j_gene: TRBJ2-1; v_gene: TRBV5-1; d_gene: NA; abundance: few; CDR3aa: CASSAGGSYNEQFF; CDR3nt: TGCGCCAGCAGCGCCGGAGGATCCTACAATGAGCAGTTCTTC
j_gene: TRBJ1-1; v_gene: TRBV19; d_gene: NA; abundance: few; CDR3aa: CASSIPGTPSPEAFF; CDR3nt: TGTGCCAGTAGTATACCCGGGACACCCTCACCTGAAGCTTTCTTT
j_gene: TRBJ2-2; v_gene: TRBV27; d_gene: NA; abundance: NA; CDR3aa: CASSLRGTTGELFF; CDR3nt: TGTGCCAGCAGTTTACGGGGAACCACCGGGGAGCTGTTTTTT
j_gene: TRBJ2-1; v_gene: TRBV4-1; d_gene: NA; abundance: NA; CDR3aa: CASSQTATGDYNEQFF; CDR3nt: TGCGCCAGCAGCCAAACGGCGACGGGGGACTACAATGAGCAGTTCTTC
j_gene: TRBJ1-4; v_gene: TRBV4-1; d_gene: NA; abundance: NA; CDR3aa: CASSQPATGIFEKLFF; CDR3nt: TGCGCCAGCAGCCAGCCCGCGACGGGGATCTTTGAAAAACTGTTTTTT
j_gene: TRBJ1-3; v_gene: TRBV6-6; d_gene: NA; abundance: once; CDR3aa: CASTRQGQGTIYF; CDR3nt: TGTGCCAGCACTAGGCAGGGGCAGGGCACCATATATTTT
j_gene: TRBJ2-5; v_gene: TRBV2; d_gene: TRBD2; abundance: NA; CDR3aa: CASSGGVGGVQETQYF; CDR3nt: TGTGCCAGCAGTGGTGGGGTTGGGGGGGTTCAAGAGACCCAGTACTTC
j_gene: TRBJ1-5; v_gene: TRBV20-1; d_gene: NA; abundance: NA; CDR3aa: CSAALNQPQHF; CDR3nt: TGCAGTGCCGCACTGAATCAGCCCCAGCATTTT
j_gene: TRBJ2-3; v_gene: TRBV29-1; d_gene: NA; abundance: few; CDR3aa: CSVEVGGLTDTQYF; CDR3nt: TGCAGCGTTGAAGTGGGGGGGCTTACAGATACGCAGTATTTT
j_gene: TRBJ2-7; v_gene: TRBV6-1; d_gene: TRBD2; abundance: NA; CDR3aa: CASSSGTSTGEQYF; CDR3nt: TGTGCCAGCAGTTCCGGGACTAGCACGGGTGAGCAGTACTTC
j_gene: TRBJ2-1; v_gene: TRBV11-2; d_gene: NA; abundance: NA; CDR3aa: CASSLGRGPYNEQFF; CDR3nt: TGTGCCAGCAGCCTAGGGCGGGGCCCTTACAATGAGCAGTTCTTC
j_gene: TRBJ2-7; v_gene: TRBV6-6; d_gene: NA; abundance: NA; CDR3aa: CASGVEGGPYEQYF; CDR3nt: TGTGCCAGCGGAGTGGAGGGAGGCCCCTACGAGCAGTACTTC
j_gene: TRBJ2-5; v_gene: TRBV5-4; d_gene: TRBD1; abundance: NA; CDR3aa: CASSLGQGRETQYF; CDR3nt: TGTGCCAGCAGCCTGGGACAGGGGAGGGAGACCCAGTACTTC
j_gene: TRBJ1-5; v_gene: TRBV18; d_gene: NA; abundance: few; CDR3aa: CASSPGGSQPQHF; CDR3nt: TGTGCCAGCTCACCAGGAGGTAGTCAGCCCCAGCATTTT
j_gene: TRBJ1-5; v_gene: TRBV27; d_gene: TRBD1; abundance: few; CDR3aa: CASSLRGPGTGNQPQHF; CDR3nt: TGTGCCAGCAGTTTGCGAGGCCCCGGGACAGGGAATCAGCCCCAGCATTTT
j_gene: TRBJ2-2; v_gene: TRBV2; d_gene: TRBD1; abundance: NA; CDR3aa: CASSTTGISGELFF; CDR3nt: TGTGCCAGCAGTACGACAGGGATCAGCGGGGAGCTGTTTTTT
j_gene: TRBJ2-5; v_gene: TRBV29-1; d_gene: TRBD2; abundance: NA; CDR3aa: CSVEGAGEVETQYF; CDR3nt: TGCAGCGTTGAAGGGGCGGGAGAGGTGGAGACCCAGTACTTC
j_gene: TRBJ1-1; v_gene: TRBV7-9; d_gene: NA; abundance: NA; CDR3aa: CASGKGVTEAFF; CDR3nt: TGTGCCAGCGGAAAGGGGGTTACTGAAGCTTTCTTT
j_gene: TRBJ2-7; v_gene: TRBV15; d_gene: NA; abundance: NA; CDR3aa: CATSRTGSEQYF; CDR3nt: TGTGCCACCAGCAGGACAGGCTCCGAGCAGTACTTC
j_gene: TRBJ2-6; v_gene: TRBV6-5; d_gene: NA; abundance: few; CDR3aa: CASSYGRDGANVLTF; CDR3nt: TGTGCCAGCAGTTATGGGAGAGATGGGGCCAACGTCCTGACTTTC
j_gene: TRBJ1-5; v_gene: TRBV9; d_gene: TRBD1; abundance: few; CDR3aa: CASSPGGGHQPQHF; CDR3nt: TGTGCCAGCAGCCCCGGAGGGGGCCATCAGCCCCAGCATTTT
j_gene: TRBJ1-1; v_gene: TRBV29-1; d_gene: NA; abundance: NA; CDR3aa: CSVVAGLNTEAFF; CDR3nt: TGCAGCGTAGTCGCAGGGCTGAACACTGAAGCTTTCTTT
j_gene: TRBJ2-1; v_gene: TRBV10-1; d_gene: TRBD2; abundance: NA; CDR3aa: CASSEFTGTTGYNEQFF; CDR3nt: TGCGCCAGCAGTGAGTTCACCGGGACTACCGGGTACAATGAGCAGTTCTTC
j_gene: TRBJ2-7; v_gene: TRBV28; d_gene: NA; abundance: few; CDR3aa: CASSKPGTSYEQYF; CDR3nt: TGTGCCAGCAGTAAACCCGGGACAAGCTACGAGCAGTACTTC
j_gene: TRBJ2-7; v_gene: TRBV7-9; d_gene: TRBD1; abundance: NA; CDR3aa: CASTLRDSSYEQYF; CDR3nt: TGTGCCAGCACCCTCCGGGACAGTTCCTACGAGCAGTACTTC